Here is one TCR beta chain with its context. V was trimmed by 0 bases and J by 0 bases, leaving 3 bases between them. Germline V gene lookup returns CDR1 MNHEY and CDR2 SVGAGI. The CDR3 has 14 residues. In the study's own analysis: Amplification from reference gene primers served as the basis for estimated nucleated cell counts. Generated by immunoSEQ multiplex PCR, the TCRdb table keeps only in-frame clones and is missing some. The DNA was the basis for D and trimming; V, J and clone size are from that table. This sample has 150,000 to 200,000 clones, with approximately 75% found just once. This entry is derived from a study of blood T cell repertoires in COVID-19.

Sequences were obtained from peripheral blood. The chain joins TRBV6-5 to TRBJ1-5; D is unresolved. The TCR sequence derives from a human donor in a cohort sampled during active COVID-19. This CDR3 reads CASSYSYSNQPQHF. Written as DNA, the CDR3 is TGTGCCAGCAGTTACTCGTATAGCAATCAGCCCCAGCATTTT.